Listed below are T cell receptor beta chains from one sample, sequenced in a study of PD-1 blockade in classical Hodgkin lymphoma. The table came from immunoSEQ multiplex PCR; TCRdb's copy has only in-frame clones and leaves some out. Of 19,000 or so clones listed, more than 75% are singletons. Sequenced material: CD8+ T cells from blood. These receptors were collected from a human donor with classical Hodgkin lymphoma. Each CDR3 is given with its conserved first and last residue. D genes are given only for firm matches. Size is omitted from some rows. Given values are once, few, many or a class for expanded clones.

J	size	D	V	DNA	CDR3
TRBJ2-5	.	.	TRBV25-1	TGTGCCAGCTGGGTCGAGGTGGGCGAGACCCAGTACTTC	CASWVEVGETQYF
TRBJ2-5	.	.	TRBV11-2	TGTGCCAGCAGCCTCTTTGGCTACCAACAGGAAGAGACCCAGTACTTC	CASSLFGYQQEETQYF
TRBJ2-6	.	.	TRBV27	TGTGCCAGCAGTTTTGTGACAGCAACTGGGGCCAACGTCCTGACTTTC	CASSFVTATGANVLTF
TRBJ1-5	few	.	TRBV19	TGTGCCACCGAGGAGGGCAATCAGCCCCAGCATTTT	CATEEGNQPQHF
TRBJ2-2	.	.	TRBV7-9	TGTGCCAGCAGCTCCATTAGGAACCGAGGACCCACCGGGGAGCTGTTTTTT	CASSSIRNRGPTGELFF
TRBJ2-3	.	TRBD1	TRBV4-3	TGCGCCAGCAGCTTCGGACAGGGGGGGCTCACAGATACGCAGTATTTT	CASSFGQGGLTDTQYF
TRBJ2-2	.	.	TRBV28	TGTGCCAGTACTATGAGGAAGGGGGAGCTGTTTTTT	CASTMRKGELFF
TRBJ1-1	.	.	TRBV7-9	TGTGCCAGCAGCTTATGGGTGCAAAGCCTATCATATCCCACTGAAGCTTTCTTT	CASSLWVQSLSYPTEAFF
TRBJ2-7	few	TRBD1	TRBV7-9	TGTGCCAGCGGACAGGGGGTTAACGAGCAGTACTTC	CASGQGVNEQYF
TRBJ2-3	.	.	TRBV9	TGTGCCAGCAGCCCCGGGGATACGCAGTATTTT	CASSPGDTQYF
TRBJ2-7	.	.	TRBV7-9	TGTGCCAGCAGCTTACAGCACGAGCAGTACTTC	CASSLQHEQYF
TRBJ2-1	few	.	TRBV7-9	TGTGCCAGCAGCTTTCCAGGTGGGAATGAGCAGTTCTTC	CASSFPGGNEQFF
TRBJ2-5	.	TRBD2	TRBV7-7	TGTGCCAGCAGCTTAAGGATAGCGGGGCACCCTCCCATGGGGGAGACCCAGTACTTC	CASSLRIAGHPPMGETQYF
TRBJ1-1	.	.	TRBV4-1	TGCGCCAGCAGCTTTAGTTTGTACACTGAAGCTTTCTTT	CASSFSLYTEAFF
TRBJ2-1	.	.	TRBV6-1	TGTGCCAGCAGTGGCCGTTTTGGGGACACTACCTACAATGAGCAGTTCTTC	CASSGRFGDTTYNEQFF
TRBJ2-1	.	TRBD2	TRBV19	TGTGCCAGTAGTCTCCCGTCTAGCGGTGAGGCCAGCTCCTACAATGAGCAGTTCTTC	CASSLPSSGEASSYNEQFF
TRBJ1-4	.	.	TRBV19	TGTGCCAGTATAATGACGCAGGCAACTAATGAAAAACTGTTTTTT	CASIMTQATNEKLFF